The rows below give T cell receptor beta chains drawn from one sample of a study of OX40 agonist ivuxolimab in advanced cancers. Assay: immunoSEQ multiplex PCR; the TCRdb copy retains only in-frame clones and omits some. This sample has tens of thousands of clones, with around nine tenths found just once. The specimen comprised CD4+ or CD8+ T cells sorted from blood, sampled in a trial of the OX40 agonist ivuxolimab. The receptors were sampled from an adult with an advanced solid tumor such as melanoma, head and neck, liver or kidney cancer. Each CDR3 is given without its conserved first and last residue.

TRBV11-2 | ASSLGEEGSYGYT
TRBV7-3 | ASSRSGAGYNEQF
TRBV6-4 | ASRSGGGSDTQY
TRBV19 | ASSVYGSSTDTQY
TRBV19 | ASRTTGGANQPQH
TRBV7-2 | ASSLVNEQF
TRBV10-2 | ASESTGDDTQY
TRBV27 | ASSEQGYSNQPQH
TRBV25-1 | ASSESGTGDSYGYT
TRBV19 | ASSTGGSYNSPLH
TRBV28 | ASSLHPGTGSNQPQH
TRBV18 | ASSPQPSQETQY
TRBV27 | ASSSWNQPQH
TRBV7-9 | ASSLSGLGHTQY
TRBV12-1 | ASSSTGWETQY
TRBV27 | ASSPWKAGGYNEQF
TRBV2 | ASMFQPGAGSYT
TRBV7-2 | ASSQGLAVNYNEQF
TRBV7-9 | ASSLEQQETQY
TRBV2 | ASSVQGSYNSPLH
TRBV18 | ASSQGLPPEQY
TRBV19 | ASSPRGGRDEKLF